This TCR beta chain appears in the sequencing data of a study of technical replicates of blood from several donors. Sequencing used immunoSEQ multiplex PCR; TCRdb keeps in-frame clones, though not all of them. Of roughly 80,000 clones in the sample, approximately 90% were seen once. The sequencing sample was made of T cells isolated from PBMCs. This receptor was taken from a human donor in good health.

The CDR3 reads CASSPQTGSYEQYF. CDR3 DNA: TGTGCCAGTAGTCCTCAGACAGGGAGCTACGAGCAGTACTTC. This chain joins TRBV19 and TRBJ2-7, with 7 bases matching TRBD1. This CDR3 is built from 14 residues. CDR1 is LNHDA and CDR2 is SQIVND in the germline V gene (reference sequence). J was trimmed by 3 bases and V by 5 bases; bases with no gene match: 7.